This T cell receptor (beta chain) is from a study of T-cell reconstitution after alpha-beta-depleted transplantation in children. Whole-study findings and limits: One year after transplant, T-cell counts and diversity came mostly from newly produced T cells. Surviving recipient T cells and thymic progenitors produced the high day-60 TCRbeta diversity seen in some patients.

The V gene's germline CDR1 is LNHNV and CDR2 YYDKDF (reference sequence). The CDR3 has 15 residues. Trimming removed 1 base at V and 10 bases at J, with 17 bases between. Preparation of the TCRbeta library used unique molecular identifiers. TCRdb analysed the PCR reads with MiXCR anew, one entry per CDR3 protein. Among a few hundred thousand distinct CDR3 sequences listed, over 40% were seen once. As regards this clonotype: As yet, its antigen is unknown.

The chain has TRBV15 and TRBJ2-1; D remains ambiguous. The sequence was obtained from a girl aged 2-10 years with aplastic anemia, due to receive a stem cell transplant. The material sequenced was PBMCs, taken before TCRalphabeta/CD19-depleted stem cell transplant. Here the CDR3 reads CATSRGRPGLGEQFF. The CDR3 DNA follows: TGTGCCACCAGCAGAGGACGACCCGGATTAGGCGAGCAGTTCTTC.